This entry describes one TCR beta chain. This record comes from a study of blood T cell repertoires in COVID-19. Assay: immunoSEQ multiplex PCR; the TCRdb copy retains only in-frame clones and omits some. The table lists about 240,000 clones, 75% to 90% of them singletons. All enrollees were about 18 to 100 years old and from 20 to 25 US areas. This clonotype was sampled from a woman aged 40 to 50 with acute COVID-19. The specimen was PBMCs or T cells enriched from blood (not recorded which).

The CDR3 loop is CASSLDTASGNTIYF. The CDR3 bases are TGTGCCAGCAGCTTAGATACAGCCTCTGGAAACACCATATATTTT. The chain combines TRBV7-8 with TRBJ1-3; D gene unclear. Trimming cost V 1 base and J 0 bases, with 7 bases left between them. The CDR3 consists of 15 residues. Germline values: CDR1 SGHVS, CDR2 FQNEAQ.